This paragraph covers one T cell receptor (beta chain) sequence. The antigen remains unidentified. Germline V lookup: CDR1 MNHEY, CDR2 SMNVEV (reference sequence). There are 15 residues in the CDR3. Trimming removed 1 base from V and 6 bases from J, with 15 bases in between. Primers: 60 Vbeta forward and 13 Jbeta reverse. Sequenced by immunoSEQ multiplex PCR; TCRdb stores in-frame clones only, minus some. This sample carries around 130,000 clones, about 81% of them seen once, and the ten largest clones take 1.5% to 2%. The sample is drawn from a study of cytomegalovirus exposure and HLA in healthy donors. Overall study results and limits: In a later analysis, CMV-associated beta chains were mostly HLA-associated, it appeared. Among TCR beta chains of equal frequency, HLA-associated ones were more clonally expanded in a later analysis. Across donors, most TCRs were seen rarely, yet some public ones were widespread. Specificity for CMV antigens was confirmed in vitro for three of the CMV-associated chains.

The TCR was taken from a man between 40 and 49 years old in good health and CMV-seronegative. The sequenced sample consisted of PBMCs. This sequence joins TRBV27 and TRBJ1-2; a weak D match, TRBD1 (5 bases). Written as DNA, the CDR3 is TGTGCCAGCAGTTTATTTTCGTCAGGGTTAAATGGCTACACCTTC. Translated, it gives CASSLFSSGLNGYTF.